These 29 T cell receptor beta chains originate from one sample sequenced in a study of cytomegalovirus exposure and HLA in healthy donors. Researchers ran the PCR with 60 Vbeta and 13 Jbeta primers. The table came from immunoSEQ multiplex PCR; TCRdb's copy has only in-frame clones and leaves some out. The data contain 150,000 to 200,000 clones, around 77% of them seen just once; the ten biggest clones take up about 2%. Sample: PBMCs. The origin of the receptors is a woman aged 30 to 39 in good health and CMV-seropositive.

The chain uses TRBV9 and TRBJ2-3, with TRBD2 identical over 8 bases. J was trimmed by 2 bases and V by 0 bases; bases with no gene match: 8. Germline assignment: CDR1 SGDLS and CDR2 YYNGEE. The CDR3 covers 17 residues. The DNA of the CDR3 is TGTGCCAGCAGCGTAGCCACCGGTAGCGGGGCCACAGATACGCAGTATTTT. This translates into CASSVATGSGATDTQYF.

This rearrangement joins TRBV28 to TRBJ1-4, with unresolved D. The germline gives CDR1 MDHEN, CDR2 SYDVKM. With 4 bases removed from V and 5 bases from J, the gap between germline ends came to 11 bases. This CDR3 contains 14 residues. The CDR3 DNA reads as TGTGCCAGCAGTTGGTTGGCAGTAAATGAAAAACTGTTTTTT. Translated, it gives CASSWLAVNEKLFF.

The V and J genes are TRBV9 and TRBJ2-7, with D possibly matching TRBD2 (7 bases). The CDR3 contains 15 residues. The V gene's germline CDR1 is SGDLS and CDR2 YYNGEE. V was shortened by 7 bases and J by 3 bases, with 20 bases between the two germline ends. The CDR3 DNA reads TGTGCCAGCGGAAGGGGCGGGGGCGATTTCTACGAGCAGTACTTC. Protein product: CASGRGGGDFYEQYF.

V gene TRBV4-3 combines with J gene TRBJ2-5; 9 bases are a match to TRBD1. CDR3 length: 14 residues. V lost 4 bases, J lost 2 bases, and 2 bases stayed unmatched. Germline assignment: CDR1 LGHNA and CDR2 YSLEER. Here the CDR3 DNA reads TGCGCCAGCAGCCCTGGACAGGGGCAAGAGACCCAGTACTTC. Amino acid sequence: CASSPGQGQETQYF.

For the CDR3, the DNA is TGTGCCAGCAGCCCGGGGTACGAGGGAATAAGAGTATTCTACGAGCAGTACTTC. It yields the protein CASSPGYEGIRVFYEQYF. This chain links TRBV7-2 with TRBJ2-7, with D tentatively TRBD2 (5 bases). This CDR3 contains 18 residues. V was clipped by 5 bases and J by 3 bases, with 26 bases between them. Germline V lookup: CDR1 SGHTA, CDR2 FQGNSA.

This clone has a single count. The chain joins TRBV6-5 to TRBJ2-5; 7 nucleotides line up with TRBD1. V trimming: 4 bases; J trimming: 4 bases; junction bases outside the gene matches: 6. The CDR3 is made up of 14 amino acids. Per the germline V gene, CDR1 is MNHEY and CDR2 is SVGAGI. In DNA form, the CDR3 reads TGTGCCAGCAGTTCCGGACAGGTCAGAGAGACCCAGTACTTC. Translating it yields CASSSGQVRETQYF.

This chain joins TRBV10-2 and TRBJ1-5, with no clear D. Germline assignment: CDR1 WSHSY and CDR2 SAAADI. V was cut by 4 bases and J by 3 bases, with 7 bases left in between. The CDR3 contains 13 residues. The CDR3 coding sequence is TGCGCCAGCAGTGTCTCTTTCAATCAGCCCCAGCATTTT. It yields the protein CASSVSFNQPQHF.

This rearrangement joins TRBV15 to TRBJ2-1; 9 bases are shared with TRBD1. V dropped 3 bases and J dropped 2; count of bases not matched to a gene: 2. Per the germline V gene, CDR1 is LNHNV and CDR2 is YYDKDF (reference sequence). The CDR3 runs to 15 residues. CDR3 nucleotide sequence: TGTGCCACCAGCAGGGGGACAGGGACCTACAATGAGCAGTTCTTC. This codes for CATSRGTGTYNEQFF.

In its sample, this clone was seen once. This chain links TRBV7-8 with TRBJ2-3, with 8 bases aligning to TRBD2. Trimming cost V 4 bases and J 2 bases; bases outside gene matches: 5. CDR1 and CDR2 (germline): SGHVS, FQNEAQ. This CDR3 spans 15 amino acids. Here the CDR3 reads CASSSLAGSTDTQYF. The CDR3 DNA is TGTGCCAGCAGCTCCCTAGCGGGTTCCACAGATACGCAGTATTTT.

This clone appeared a few times. The rearrangement joins TRBV5-4 to TRBJ1-3; a weak D match, TRBD1 (5 bases). CDR3 size: 16 residues. Trimming pared 1 base from V and 0 bases from J, leaving 11 bases between. Germline loops: CDR1 SGHNT, CDR2 YYREEE (reference sequence). The CDR3 coding sequence is TGTGCCAGCAGCTTGTCGCAGGGCTACTCTGGAAACACCATATATTTT. Amino acids: CASSLSQGYSGNTIYF.

J is TRBJ2-2 and V is TRBV5-1, with D unresolved. Germline loops: CDR1 SGHRS, CDR2 YFSETQ. V was shortened by 0 bases and J by 6 bases, with 12 bases between the two germline ends. The CDR3 is 15 residues long. CDR3: CASSLGSGSPGELFF. CDR3 nucleotides: TGCGCCAGCAGCTTGGGGTCAGGTTCCCCCGGGGAGCTGTTTTTT. The whole variable domain, filled in from reference TRBV5-1 and TRBJ2-2, reads KAGVTQTPRYLIKTRGQQVTLSCSPISGHRSVSWYQQTPGQGLQFLFEYFSETQRNKGNFPGRFSGRQFSNSRSEMNVSTLELGDSALYLCASSLGSGSPGELFFGEGSRLTVL.

This clone was seen a handful of times. V usage is TRBV5-1 and J usage is TRBJ2-5; 10 nucleotides agree with TRBD2. CDR1 SGHRS and CDR2 YFSETQ come from the germline V gene. This CDR3 region has 15 residues. V trimming: 6 bases; J trimming: 4 bases; junction bases outside the gene matches: 9. In DNA, the CDR3 is TGCGCCAGCATTCTCCCACCTAGCGGGGGAGAGACCCAGTACTTC. Its protein is CASILPPSGGETQYF.

This rearrangement joins TRBV30 to TRBJ2-2, with 7 nucleotides matching TRBD1. The CDR3 runs 13 residues. V shed 5 bases, J shed 0 bases, and the junction held 0 bases outside the gene matches. Germline lookup yields CDR1 GTSNPN and CDR2 SVGIG (reference sequence). This chain's CDR3 is CAWGQANTGELFF. CDR3 coding DNA: TGTGCCTGGGGACAGGCGAACACCGGGGAGCTGTTTTTT.

This clone was picked up one time. The chain carries TRBV29-1 and TRBJ2-2, with D perhaps matching TRBD2 (5 bases). V gave up 7 bases and J gave up 0 bases, with 9 bases separating them. Germline V gives CDR1 SQVTM, CDR2 ANQGSEA. The CDR3 covers 13 residues. The CDR3 bases are TGCAGCGCAGAGGGAGCGAACACCGGGGAGCTGTTTTTT. This gives the protein CSAEGANTGELFF.

The chain has TRBV11-2 and TRBJ1-1; D gene ambiguous. The CDR3 has 14 residues. V lost 1 base, J lost 5 bases, and 11 bases lay in between. Per the germline V gene, CDR1 is SGHAT and CDR2 is FQNNGV. The CDR3 loop is CASSLGTGDTEAFF. CDR3 sequence (DNA): TGTGCCAGCAGCTTAGGGACGGGAGATACTGAAGCTTTCTTT.

Here the CDR3 DNA reads TGTGCCAGCAGGTCAGGGAGCACAGATACGCAGTATTTT. Translation: CASRSGSTDTQYF. This sequence joins TRBV6-5 and TRBJ2-3, with a tentative D call TRBD1 (5 bases). CDR3 length: 13 residues. Trimming removed 6 bases at V and 0 bases at J, with 7 bases between. Germline CDR1 reads MNHEY; CDR2 reads SVGAGI.

CDR3 protein: CAWGRVGNQPQHF. DNA for the CDR3: TGTGCCTGGGGGAGGGTGGGGAATCAGCCCCAGCATTTT. V and J are TRBV30 and TRBJ1-5; D remains unclear. The CDR3 sequence is 13 residues long. Deletions cut 5 bases from V and 4 bases from J, with 12 bases between. Per germline, CDR1 GTSNPN and CDR2 SVGIG (reference sequence).

The J gene is TRBJ2-3, the V gene TRBV7-9; the match to TRBD2 covers 10 bases. The V gene end was trimmed by 3 bases and the J gene end by 3 bases; junction bases not matched to a gene: 15. The CDR3 spans 19 residues. Germline V CDR1 and CDR2: SEHNR, FQNEAQ (reference sequence). The CDR3 region is CASSFRLAGDVGKTDTQYF. The CDR3 DNA sequence: TGTGCCAGCAGCTTCCGGCTAGCGGGGGACGTAGGGAAAACAGATACGCAGTATTTT. Looking up the rest from reference TRBV7-9 and TRBJ2-3 gives the full variable domain: DTGVSQNPRHKITKRGQNVTFRCDPISEHNRLYWYRQTLGQGPEFLTYFQNEAQLEKSRLLSDRFSAERPKGSFSTLEIQRTEQGDSAMYLCASSFRLAGDVGKTDTQYFGPGTRLTVL.

The chain joins TRBV10-3 to TRBJ1-4; D not certain. Trimming took 0 bases from V and 4 from J, leaving 6 bases between them. The CDR3 totals 14 residues. Germline CDR1 and CDR2: ENHRY and SYGVKD. The CDR3 here is CAISESSFNEKLFF. CDR3 DNA sequence: TGTGCCATCAGTGAGTCTTCCTTTAATGAAAAACTGTTTTTT.

The chain has TRBV19 and TRBJ2-1, with TRBD2 matching over 11 bases. In germline, CDR1 is LNHDA, CDR2 SQIVND (reference sequence). The CDR3 runs to 14 residues. V lost 10 bases to trimming and J lost 0 bases; unmatched junction nucleotides: 2. DNA for the CDR3: TGTGCCACAACTAGCGGGAGCTCCTACAATGAGCAGTTCTTC. Its translation is CATTSGSSYNEQFF. Combining the CDR3 with reference TRBV19 and TRBJ2-1 gives the whole variable domain DGGITQSPKYLFRKEGQNVTLSCEQNLNHDAMYWYRQDPGQGLRLIYYSQIVNDFQKGDIAEGYSVSREKKESFPLTVTSAQKNPTAFYLCATTSGSSYNEQFFGPGTRLTVL.

This clone was observed once. V usage is TRBV5-1 and J usage is TRBJ2-7; D perhaps matches TRBD2 (6 bases). CDR1 is SGHRS, CDR2 YFSETQ, per germline. Trimming stripped 4 bases from V and 5 bases from J, with 16 bases between. The CDR3 loop spans 14 amino acids. CDR3 sequence: CASSPAGRPNEQYF. The DNA for the CDR3 is TGCGCCAGCAGCCCGGCGGGGAGGCCCAACGAGCAGTACTTC.

This clone was observed a handful of times. The gene calls are TRBV7-9 and TRBJ1-5; D gene unclear. V was trimmed by 1 base and J by 9 bases, leaving 10 bases between them. The germline V gene encodes CDR1 SEHNR and CDR2 FQNEAQ (reference sequence). This CDR3 is 13 amino acids long. The CDR3 DNA reads TGTGCCAGCAGCTTAGATACGAGGATGCCCCAGCATTTT. Its translation is CASSLDTRMPQHF.

This chain links TRBV7-9 with TRBJ2-7; the D gene is possibly TRBD2 (5 bases). This CDR3 spans 16 amino acids. V dropped 7 bases and J dropped 4 bases, with 23 bases sitting between them. Germline values: CDR1 SEHNR, CDR2 FQNEAQ (reference sequence). CDR3 amino acids: CASTEEEAHSSYEQYF. In DNA, the CDR3 is TGTGCCAGCACTGAGGAGGAGGCCCACTCTTCTTACGAGCAGTACTTC.

The chain joins TRBV5-4 to TRBJ1-3; 9 bases fit TRBD1. The CDR3 totals 14 residues. Germline CDR1 is SGHNT and CDR2 is YYREEE (reference sequence). V dropped 3 bases and J dropped 7; count of bases not matched to a gene: 5. CDR3 nucleotide sequence: TGTGCCAGCAGCTACCGGGACAGGGTTAACACCATATATTTT. It is translated as CASSYRDRVNTIYF.

Comments on this clone: This may be a read error: a much more frequent sequence differs by one nucleotide. The chain uses TRBV6-5 and TRBJ2-2, with 8 bases matching TRBD2. Germline CDR1 MNHEY, CDR2 SVGAGI. V gave up 5 bases and J gave up 3 bases; unmatched junction bases: 5. CDR3 length: 15 residues. The CDR3: CASSVLAEDTGELFF. The CDR3 region has the DNA TGTGCCAGCAGTGTACTAGCGGAAGACACCGGGGAGCTGTTTTTT.

The rearrangement joins TRBV5-4 to TRBJ2-3; 15 positions match TRBD2. Trimming removed 7 bases from V and 0 bases from J; junction bases left unmatched: 6. Germline CDR1 and CDR2: SGHNT and YYREEE (reference sequence). The CDR3 is 17 amino acids. The DNA of the CDR3 is TGTGCCAGCGCACCGGGACTAGCGGGAGGTAGCACAGATACGCAGTATTTT. Translating it yields CASAPGLAGGSTDTQYF.

The gene calls are TRBV21-1 and TRBJ1-2; TRBD1 is the table's D call, not checked against the DNA. TRBV21-1 is a recognized pseudogene. The CDR3 has 19 residues. DNA of the CDR3: TGTGCCAGCAGCAAAGCCATAAGGTGCCGGGGACAGTCTAACTATGGCTACACCTTC. Amino acid sequence: CASSKAIRCRGQSNYGYTF.

J is TRBJ1-4 and V is TRBV5-4; TRBD1 might be the D (5 bases). Germline V gene sequence: CDR1 SGHNT, CDR2 YYREEE (reference sequence). The ends were cut back, 4 bases at V and 10 bases at J, with 17 bases in the middle. CDR3 length equals 14 residues. The CDR3 spells CASSTADNSGKLFF. Written as DNA, the CDR3 is TGTGCCAGCAGCACCGCGGACAATTCGGGAAAACTGTTTTTT.

The chain links TRBV5-1 to TRBJ1-1; possibly TRBD1 for D (5 bases). CDR3 length equals 14 residues. Looked up from germline, CDR1 is SGHRS and CDR2 is YFSETQ. The ends were cut back, 2 bases at V and 4 bases at J, with 12 bases in the middle. CDR3 in amino acids: CASSFDSQGTEAFF. The DNA for the CDR3 is TGCGCCAGCAGCTTCGACAGTCAGGGCACTGAAGCTTTCTTT.